This T cell receptor (beta chain) was captured in a study of T cell responses to AZD1222 COVID-19 vaccine. Sequenced by immunoSEQ multiplex PCR; TCRdb stores in-frame clones only, minus some. The sample has approximately 77,000 clones, 90% to 95% seen once. The germline gives CDR1 MDHEN, CDR2 SYDVKM. V gave up 4 bases and J gave up 0 bases; unmatched junction bases: 5. The CDR3 contains 17 residues. Sequenced here: peripheral blood, sampled on day 0 of MenACWY control vaccination. The chain couples TRBV28 to TRBJ2-6; 8 bases agree with TRBD1. The receptor was derived from an adult in good health. CDR3 region: CASSSGQVYSGANVLTF. CDR3 bases: TGTGCCAGCAGTTCGGGACAGGTTTACTCTGGGGCCAACGTCCTGACTTTC.